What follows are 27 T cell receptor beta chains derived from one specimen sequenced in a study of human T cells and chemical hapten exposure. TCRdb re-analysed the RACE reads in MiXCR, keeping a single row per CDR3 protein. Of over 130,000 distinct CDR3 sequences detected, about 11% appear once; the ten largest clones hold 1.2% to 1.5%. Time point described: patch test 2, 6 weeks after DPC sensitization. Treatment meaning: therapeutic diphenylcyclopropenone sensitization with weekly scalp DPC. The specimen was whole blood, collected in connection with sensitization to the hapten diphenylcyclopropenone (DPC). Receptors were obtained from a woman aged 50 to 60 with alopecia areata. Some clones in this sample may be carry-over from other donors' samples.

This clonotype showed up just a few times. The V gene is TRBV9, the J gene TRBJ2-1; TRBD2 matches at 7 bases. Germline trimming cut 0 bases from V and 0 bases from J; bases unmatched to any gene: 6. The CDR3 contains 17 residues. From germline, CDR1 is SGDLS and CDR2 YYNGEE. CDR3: CASSVGEGLRSYNEQFF. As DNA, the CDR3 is TGTGCCAGCAGCGTAGGAGAGGGACTACGCTCCTACAATGAGCAGTTCTTC.

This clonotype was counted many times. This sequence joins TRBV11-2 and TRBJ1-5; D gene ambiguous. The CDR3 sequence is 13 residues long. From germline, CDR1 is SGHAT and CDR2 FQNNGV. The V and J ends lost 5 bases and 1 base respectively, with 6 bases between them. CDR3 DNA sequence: TGTGCCAGCAGCCCCGACAGCAATCAGCCCCAGCATTTT. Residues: CASSPDSNQPQHF.

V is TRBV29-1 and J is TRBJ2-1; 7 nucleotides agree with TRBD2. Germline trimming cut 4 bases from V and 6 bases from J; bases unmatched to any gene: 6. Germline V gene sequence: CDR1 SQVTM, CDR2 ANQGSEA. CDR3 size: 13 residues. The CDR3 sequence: CSVATSALNEQFF. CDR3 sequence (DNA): TGCAGCGTTGCCACTAGCGCCCTCAATGAGCAGTTCTTC.

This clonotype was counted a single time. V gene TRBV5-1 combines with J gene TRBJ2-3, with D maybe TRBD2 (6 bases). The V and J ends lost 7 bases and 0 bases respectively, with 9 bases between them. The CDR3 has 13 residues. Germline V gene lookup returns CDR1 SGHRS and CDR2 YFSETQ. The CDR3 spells CASRESSTDTQYF. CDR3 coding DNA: TGCGCCAGCCGGGAGTCTAGCACAGATACGCAGTATTTT.

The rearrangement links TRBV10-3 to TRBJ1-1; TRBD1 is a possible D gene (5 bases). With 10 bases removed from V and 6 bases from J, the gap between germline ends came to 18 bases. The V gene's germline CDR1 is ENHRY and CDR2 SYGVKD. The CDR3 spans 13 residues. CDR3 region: CASSRDFGAEAFF. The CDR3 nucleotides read TGTGCCAGCTCCCGGGACTTTGGCGCTGAAGCTTTCTTT.

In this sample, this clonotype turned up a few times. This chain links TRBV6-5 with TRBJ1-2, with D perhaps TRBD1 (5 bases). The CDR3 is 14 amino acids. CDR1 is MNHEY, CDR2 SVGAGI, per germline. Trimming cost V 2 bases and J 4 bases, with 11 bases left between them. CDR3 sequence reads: CASSYAQESYGYTF. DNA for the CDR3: TGTGCCAGCAGTTACGCACAGGAGAGCTATGGCTACACCTTC.

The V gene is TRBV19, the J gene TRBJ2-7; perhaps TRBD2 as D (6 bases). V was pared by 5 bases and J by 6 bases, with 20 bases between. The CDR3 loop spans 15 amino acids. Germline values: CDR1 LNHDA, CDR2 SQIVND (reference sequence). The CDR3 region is CASSLRTTYVAEQYF. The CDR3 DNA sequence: TGTGCCAGTAGTCTCCGGACTACCTACGTTGCCGAGCAGTACTTC.

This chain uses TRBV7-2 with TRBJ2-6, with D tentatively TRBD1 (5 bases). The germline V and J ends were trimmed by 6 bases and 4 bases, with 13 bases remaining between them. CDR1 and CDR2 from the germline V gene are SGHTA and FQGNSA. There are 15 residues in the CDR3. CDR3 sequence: CASRTPGPGANVLTF. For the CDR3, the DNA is TGTGCCAGCAGAACTCCAGGGCCGGGGGCCAACGTCCTGACTTTC.

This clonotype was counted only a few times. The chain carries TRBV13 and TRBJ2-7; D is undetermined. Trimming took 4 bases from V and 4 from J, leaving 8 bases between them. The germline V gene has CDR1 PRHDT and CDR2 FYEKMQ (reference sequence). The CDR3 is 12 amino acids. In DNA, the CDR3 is TGTGCCAGCAGCTCCTCGATTTACGAGCAGTACTTC. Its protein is CASSSSIYEQYF. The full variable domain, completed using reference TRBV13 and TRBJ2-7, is AAGVIQSPRHLIKEKRETATLKCYPIPRHDTVYWYQQGPGQDPQFLISFYEKMQSDKGSIPDRFSAQQFSDYHSELNMSSLELGDSALYFCASSSSIYEQYFGPGTRLTVT.

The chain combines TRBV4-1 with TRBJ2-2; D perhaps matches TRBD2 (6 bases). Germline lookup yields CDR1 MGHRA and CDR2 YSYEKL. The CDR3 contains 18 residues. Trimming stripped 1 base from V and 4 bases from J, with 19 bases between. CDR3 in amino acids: CASSQAVTSPSVTGELFF. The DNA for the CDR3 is TGCGCCAGCAGCCAAGCAGTCACTAGCCCATCGGTCACCGGGGAGCTGTTTTTT.

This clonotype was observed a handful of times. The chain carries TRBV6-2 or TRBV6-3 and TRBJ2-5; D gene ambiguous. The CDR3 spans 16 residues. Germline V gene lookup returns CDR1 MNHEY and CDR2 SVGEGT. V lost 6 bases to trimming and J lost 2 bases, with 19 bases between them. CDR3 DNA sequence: TGTGCCAGCAGCAAGCGATCGGTGTCTAGACAAGAGACCCAGTACTTC. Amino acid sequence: CASSKRSVSRQETQYF.

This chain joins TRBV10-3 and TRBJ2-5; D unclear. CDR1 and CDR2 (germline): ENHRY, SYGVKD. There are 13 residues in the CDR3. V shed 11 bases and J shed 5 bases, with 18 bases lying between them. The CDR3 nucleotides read TGTGCCGCCGGACGGAGTATTGTGGAGACCCAGTACTTC. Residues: CAAGRSIVETQYF.

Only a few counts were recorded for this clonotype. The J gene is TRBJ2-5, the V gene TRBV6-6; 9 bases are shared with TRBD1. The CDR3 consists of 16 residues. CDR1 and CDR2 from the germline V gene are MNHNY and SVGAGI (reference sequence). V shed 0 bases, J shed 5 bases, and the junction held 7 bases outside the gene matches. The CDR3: CASSYSGTGRRETQYF. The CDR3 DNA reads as TGTGCCAGCAGTTACTCCGGGACAGGGCGGAGGGAGACCCAGTACTTC.

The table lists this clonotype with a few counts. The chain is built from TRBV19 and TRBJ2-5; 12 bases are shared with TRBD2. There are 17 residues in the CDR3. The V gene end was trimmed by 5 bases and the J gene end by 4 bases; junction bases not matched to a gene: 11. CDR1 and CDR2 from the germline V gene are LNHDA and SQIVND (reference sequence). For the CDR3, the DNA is TGTGCCAGTAGTTCCAGACTAGCGGGAGTGACGGGAGAGACCCAGTACTTC. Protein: CASSSRLAGVTGETQYF.

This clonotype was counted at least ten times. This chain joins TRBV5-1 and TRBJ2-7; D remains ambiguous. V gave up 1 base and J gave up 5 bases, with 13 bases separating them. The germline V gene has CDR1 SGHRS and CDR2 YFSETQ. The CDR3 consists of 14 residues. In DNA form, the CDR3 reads TGCGCCAGCAGCTTGTCACCGACATCCCACGAGCAGTACTTC. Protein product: CASSLSPTSHEQYF.

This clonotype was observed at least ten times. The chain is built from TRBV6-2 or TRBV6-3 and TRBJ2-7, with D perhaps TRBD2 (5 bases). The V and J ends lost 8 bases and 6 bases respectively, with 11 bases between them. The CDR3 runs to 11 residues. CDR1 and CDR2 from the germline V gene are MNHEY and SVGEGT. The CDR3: CASAGASEQYF. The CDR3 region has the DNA TGTGCCAGCGCGGGTGCGTCCGAGCAGTACTTC.

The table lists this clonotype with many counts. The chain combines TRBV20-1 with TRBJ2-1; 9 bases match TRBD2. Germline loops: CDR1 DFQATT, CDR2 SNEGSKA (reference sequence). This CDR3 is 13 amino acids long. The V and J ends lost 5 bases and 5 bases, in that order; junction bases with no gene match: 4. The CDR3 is CSALAGPHNEQFF. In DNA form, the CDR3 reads TGCAGTGCTCTAGCGGGGCCCCACAATGAGCAGTTCTTC.

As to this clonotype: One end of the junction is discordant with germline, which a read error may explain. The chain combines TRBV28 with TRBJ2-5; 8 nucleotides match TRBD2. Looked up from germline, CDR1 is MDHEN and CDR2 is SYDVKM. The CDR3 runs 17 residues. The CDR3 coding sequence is TGTGCCAGCAGTTTATTCGGACTAGCAGACCCGCGGGAGACCCAGCACTTC. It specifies CASSLFGLADPRETQHF.

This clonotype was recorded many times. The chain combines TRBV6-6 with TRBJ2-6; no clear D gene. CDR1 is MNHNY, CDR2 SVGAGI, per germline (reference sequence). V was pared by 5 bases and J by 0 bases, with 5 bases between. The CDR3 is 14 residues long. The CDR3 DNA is TGTGCCAGCAGTCATAACTCTGGGGCCAACGTCCTGACTTTC. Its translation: CASSHNSGANVLTF.

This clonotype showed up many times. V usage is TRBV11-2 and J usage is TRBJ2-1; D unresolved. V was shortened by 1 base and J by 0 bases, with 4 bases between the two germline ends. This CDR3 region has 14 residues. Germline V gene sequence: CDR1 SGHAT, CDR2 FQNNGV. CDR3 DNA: TGTGCCAGCAGCTTAGCAAGCTCCTACAATGAGCAGTTCTTC. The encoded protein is CASSLASSYNEQFF. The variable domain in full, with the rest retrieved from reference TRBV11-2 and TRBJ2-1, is EAGVAQSPRYKIIEKRQSVAFWCNPISGHATLYWYQQILGQGPKLLIQFQNNGVVDDSQLPKDRFSAERLKGVDSTLKIQPAKLEDSAVYLCASSLASSYNEQFFGPGTRLTVL.

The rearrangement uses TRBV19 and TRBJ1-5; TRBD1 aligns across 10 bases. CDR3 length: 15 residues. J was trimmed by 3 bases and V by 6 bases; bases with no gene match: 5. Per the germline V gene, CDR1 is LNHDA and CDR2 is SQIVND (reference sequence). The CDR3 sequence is CASSRTGGFNQPQHF. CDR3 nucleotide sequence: TGTGCCAGTAGCCGGACAGGGGGATTCAATCAGCCCCAGCATTTT. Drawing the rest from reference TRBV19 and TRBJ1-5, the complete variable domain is DGGITQSPKYLFRKEGQNVTLSCEQNLNHDAMYWYRQDPGQGLRLIYYSQIVNDFQKGDIAEGYSVSREKKESFPLTVTSAQKNPTAFYLCASSRTGGFNQPQHFGDGTRLSIL.

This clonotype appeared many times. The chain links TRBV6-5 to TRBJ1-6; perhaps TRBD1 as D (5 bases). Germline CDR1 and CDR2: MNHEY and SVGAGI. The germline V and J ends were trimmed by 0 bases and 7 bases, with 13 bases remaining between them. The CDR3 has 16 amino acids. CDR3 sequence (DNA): TGTGCCAGCAGTTACTCGAGAGGGGCGAGGAATTCACCCCTCCACTTT. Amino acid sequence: CASSYSRGARNSPLHF.

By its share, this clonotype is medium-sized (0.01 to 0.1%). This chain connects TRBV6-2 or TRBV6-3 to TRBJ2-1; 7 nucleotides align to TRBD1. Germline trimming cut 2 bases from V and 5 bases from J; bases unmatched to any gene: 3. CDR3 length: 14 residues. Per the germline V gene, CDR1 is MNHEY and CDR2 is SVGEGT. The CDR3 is CASSYRDSHNEQFF. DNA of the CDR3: TGTGCCAGCAGTTACCGGGACAGTCACAATGAGCAGTTCTTC.

The CDR3 region is CASSWTTRGYTF. CDR3 in DNA: TGTGCCAGCAGTTGGACTACTAGGGGCTACACCTTC. The V gene is TRBV28, the J gene TRBJ1-2; D is unclear. V dropped 4 bases and J dropped 8 bases, with 11 bases sitting between them. Germline values: CDR1 MDHEN, CDR2 SYDVKM. The CDR3 has 12 amino acids.

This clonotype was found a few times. The CDR3 here is CASRQGLEAAGELFF. The CDR3 DNA reads TGCGCCAGCAGGCAGGGACTAGAGGCCGCCGGGGAGCTGTTTTTT. The chain combines TRBV5-1 with TRBJ2-2, with TRBD2 matching over 8 bases. Germline CDR1 reads SGHRS; CDR2 reads YFSETQ. V shed 5 bases, J shed 6 bases, and the junction held 9 bases outside the gene matches. The CDR3 length is 15 residues.

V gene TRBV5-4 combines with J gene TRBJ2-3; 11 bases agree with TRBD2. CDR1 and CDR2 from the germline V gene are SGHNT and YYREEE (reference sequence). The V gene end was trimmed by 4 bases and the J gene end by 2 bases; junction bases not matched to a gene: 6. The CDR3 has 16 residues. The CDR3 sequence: CASSQGLAVPTDTQYF. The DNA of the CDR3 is TGTGCCAGCAGCCAGGGACTAGCGGTTCCCACAGATACGCAGTATTTT.

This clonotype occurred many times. CDR3 bases: TGTGCCTGGAAAAGGGACAGGGAGGACAATGAGCAGTTCTTC. Translated, it gives CAWKRDREDNEQFF. The V and J genes are TRBV30 and TRBJ2-1, with 9 bases fitting TRBD1. Looked up from germline, CDR1 is GTSNPN and CDR2 is SVGIG (reference sequence). V lost 4 bases and J lost 5; bases outside the gene matches: 6. The CDR3 loop spans 14 amino acids.